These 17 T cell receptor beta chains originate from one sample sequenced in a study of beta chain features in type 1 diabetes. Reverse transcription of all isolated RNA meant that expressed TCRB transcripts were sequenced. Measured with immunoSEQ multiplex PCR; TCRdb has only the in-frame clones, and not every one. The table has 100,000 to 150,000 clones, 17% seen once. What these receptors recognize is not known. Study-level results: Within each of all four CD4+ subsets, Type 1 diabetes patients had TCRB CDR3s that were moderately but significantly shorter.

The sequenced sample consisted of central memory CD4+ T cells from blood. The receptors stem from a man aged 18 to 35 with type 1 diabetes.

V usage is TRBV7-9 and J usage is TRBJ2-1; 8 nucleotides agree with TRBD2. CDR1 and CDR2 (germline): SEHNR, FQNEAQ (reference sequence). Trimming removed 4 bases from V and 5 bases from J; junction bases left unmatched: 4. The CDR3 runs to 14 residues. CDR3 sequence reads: CASSSGTRHNEQFF. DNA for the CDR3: TGTGCCAGCAGCTCAGGGACTAGACACAATGAGCAGTTCTTC.

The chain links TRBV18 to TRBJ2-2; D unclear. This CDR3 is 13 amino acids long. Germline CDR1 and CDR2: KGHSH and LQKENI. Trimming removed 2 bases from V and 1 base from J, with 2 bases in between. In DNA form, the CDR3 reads TGTGCCAGCTCACCAGTGAACACCGGGGAGCTGTTTTTT. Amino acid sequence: CASSPVNTGELFF.

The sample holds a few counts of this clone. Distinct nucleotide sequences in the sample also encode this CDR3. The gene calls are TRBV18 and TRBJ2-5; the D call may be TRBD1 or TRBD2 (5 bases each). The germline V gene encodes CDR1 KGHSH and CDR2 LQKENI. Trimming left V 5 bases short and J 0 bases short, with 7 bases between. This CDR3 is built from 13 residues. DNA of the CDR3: TGTGCCAGCTCATCGGGACACCAAGAGACCCAGTACTTC. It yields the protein CASSSGHQETQYF.

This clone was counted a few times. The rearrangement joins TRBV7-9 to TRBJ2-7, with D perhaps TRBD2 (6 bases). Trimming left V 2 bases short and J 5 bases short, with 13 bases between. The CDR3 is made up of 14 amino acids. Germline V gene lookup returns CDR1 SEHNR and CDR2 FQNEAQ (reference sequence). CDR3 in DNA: TGTGCCAGCAGCTTAATGACGGGAGACGACGAGCAGTACTTC. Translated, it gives CASSLMTGDDEQYF.

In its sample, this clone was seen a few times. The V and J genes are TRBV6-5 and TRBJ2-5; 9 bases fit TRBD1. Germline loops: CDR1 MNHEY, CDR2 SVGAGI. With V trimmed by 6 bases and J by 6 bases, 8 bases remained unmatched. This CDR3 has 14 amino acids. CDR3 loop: CASSPGQGVKTQYF. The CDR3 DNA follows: TGTGCCAGCAGCCCGGGACAGGGCGTGAAGACCCAGTACTTC.

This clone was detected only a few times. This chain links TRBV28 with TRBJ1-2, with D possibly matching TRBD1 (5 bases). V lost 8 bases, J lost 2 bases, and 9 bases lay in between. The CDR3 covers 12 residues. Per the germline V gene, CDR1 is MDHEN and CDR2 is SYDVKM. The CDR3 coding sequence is TGTGCCAGCTCTGGGGGGAACTATGGCTACACCTTC. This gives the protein CASSGGNYGYTF.

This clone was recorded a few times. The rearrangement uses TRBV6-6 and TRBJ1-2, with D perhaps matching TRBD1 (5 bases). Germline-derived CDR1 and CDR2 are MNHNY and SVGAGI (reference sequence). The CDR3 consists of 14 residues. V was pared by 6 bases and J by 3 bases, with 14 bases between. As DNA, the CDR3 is TGTGCCAGCAGGAGGCCGGGGGAAGACTATGGCTACACCTTC. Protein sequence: CASRRPGEDYGYTF.

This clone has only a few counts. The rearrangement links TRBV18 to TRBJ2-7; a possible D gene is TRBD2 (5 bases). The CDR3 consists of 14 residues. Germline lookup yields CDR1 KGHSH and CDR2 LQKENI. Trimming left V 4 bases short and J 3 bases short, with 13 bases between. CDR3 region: CASSRVRELYEQYF. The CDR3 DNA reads TGTGCCAGCTCACGGGTTCGGGAACTCTACGAGCAGTACTTC.

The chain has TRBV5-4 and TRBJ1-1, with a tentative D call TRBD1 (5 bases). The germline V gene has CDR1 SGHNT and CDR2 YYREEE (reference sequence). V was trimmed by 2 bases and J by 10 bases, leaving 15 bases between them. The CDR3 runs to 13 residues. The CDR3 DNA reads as TGTGCCAGCAGCTTAAATATACAGGCAGCAGCTTTCTTT. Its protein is CASSLNIQAAAFF.

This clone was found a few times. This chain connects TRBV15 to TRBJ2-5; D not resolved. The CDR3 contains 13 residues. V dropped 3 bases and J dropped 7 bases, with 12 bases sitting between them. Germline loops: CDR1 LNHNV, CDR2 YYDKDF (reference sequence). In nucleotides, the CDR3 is TGTGCCACCAGCAGCGCTAGGACGGGGACCCAGTACTTC. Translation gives CATSSARTGTQYF.

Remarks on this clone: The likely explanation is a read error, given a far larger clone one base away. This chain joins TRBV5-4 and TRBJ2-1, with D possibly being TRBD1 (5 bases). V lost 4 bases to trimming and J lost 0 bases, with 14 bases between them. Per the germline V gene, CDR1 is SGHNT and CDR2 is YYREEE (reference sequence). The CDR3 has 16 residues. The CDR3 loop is CASSQLDIFSYNEQFF. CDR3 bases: TGTGCCAGCAGCCAACTGGACATTTTCTCCTACAATGAGCAGTTCTTC.

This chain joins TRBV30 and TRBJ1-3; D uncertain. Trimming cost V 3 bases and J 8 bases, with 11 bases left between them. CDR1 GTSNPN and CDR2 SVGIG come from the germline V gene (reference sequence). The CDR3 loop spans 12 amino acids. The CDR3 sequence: CAWSPTEYTIYF. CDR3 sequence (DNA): TGTGCCTGGAGCCCCACCGAGTACACCATATATTTT.

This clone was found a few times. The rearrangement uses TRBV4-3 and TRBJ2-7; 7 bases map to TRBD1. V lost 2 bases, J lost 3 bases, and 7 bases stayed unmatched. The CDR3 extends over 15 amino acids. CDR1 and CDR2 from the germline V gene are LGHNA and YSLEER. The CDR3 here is CASSQKLQGSYEQYF. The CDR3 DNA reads TGCGCCAGCAGCCAAAAATTACAGGGGAGCTACGAGCAGTACTTC.

The CDR3 DNA follows: TGTGCCAGCAGCGTAGATGGGGACGGCAGCTCCTACGAGCAGTACTTC. It codes for CASSVDGDGSSYEQYF. The chain links TRBV9 to TRBJ2-7, with D tentatively TRBD1 or TRBD2 (5 bases each). The CDR3 is made up of 16 amino acids. CDR1 is SGDLS and CDR2 is YYNGEE in the germline V gene. V was pared by 0 bases and J by 0 bases, with 13 bases between.

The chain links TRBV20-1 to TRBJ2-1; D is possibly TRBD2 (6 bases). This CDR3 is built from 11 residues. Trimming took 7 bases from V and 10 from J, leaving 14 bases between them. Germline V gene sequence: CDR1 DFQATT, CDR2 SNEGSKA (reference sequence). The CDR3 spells CSVEGRREQFF. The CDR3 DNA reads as TGCAGTGTGGAGGGCCGGAGGGAGCAGTTCTTC.

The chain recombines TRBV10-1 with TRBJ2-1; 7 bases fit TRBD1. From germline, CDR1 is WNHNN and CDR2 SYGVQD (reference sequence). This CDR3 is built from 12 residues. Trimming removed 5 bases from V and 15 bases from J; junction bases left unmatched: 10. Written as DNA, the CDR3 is TGCGCCAGCAGTATCTCCGAGGGGGCTCCGTTCTTC. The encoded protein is CASSISEGAPFF.

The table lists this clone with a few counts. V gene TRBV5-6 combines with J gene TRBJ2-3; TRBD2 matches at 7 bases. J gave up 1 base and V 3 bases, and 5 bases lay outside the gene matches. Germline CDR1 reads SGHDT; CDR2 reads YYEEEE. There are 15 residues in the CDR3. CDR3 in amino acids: CASSSSGLGTDTQYF. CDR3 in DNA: TGTGCCAGCAGCTCCTCTGGACTAGGCACAGATACGCAGTATTTT. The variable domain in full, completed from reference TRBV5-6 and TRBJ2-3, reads DAGVTQSPTHLIKTRGQQVTLRCSPKSGHDTVSWYQQALGQGPQFIFQYYEEEERQRGNFPDRFSGHQFPNYSSELNVNALLLGDSALYLCASSSSGLGTDTQYFGPGTRLTVL.